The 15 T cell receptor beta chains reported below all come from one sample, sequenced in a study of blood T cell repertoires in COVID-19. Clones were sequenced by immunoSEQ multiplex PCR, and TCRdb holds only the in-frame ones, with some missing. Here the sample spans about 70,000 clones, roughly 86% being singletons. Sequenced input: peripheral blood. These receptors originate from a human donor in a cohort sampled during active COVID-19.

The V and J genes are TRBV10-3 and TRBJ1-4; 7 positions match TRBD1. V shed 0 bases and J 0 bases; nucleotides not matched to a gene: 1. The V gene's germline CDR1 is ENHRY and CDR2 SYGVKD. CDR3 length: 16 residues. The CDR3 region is CAISESGTATNEKLFF. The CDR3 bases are TGTGCCATCAGTGAGTCGGGGACAGCAACTAATGAAAAACTGTTTTTT.

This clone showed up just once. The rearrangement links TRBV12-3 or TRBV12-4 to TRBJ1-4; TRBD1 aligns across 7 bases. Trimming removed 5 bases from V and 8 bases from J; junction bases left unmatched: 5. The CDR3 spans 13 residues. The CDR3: CASSRQGNEKLFF. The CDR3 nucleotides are TGTGCCAGCAGTAGACAGGGCAACGAAAAACTGTTTTTT.

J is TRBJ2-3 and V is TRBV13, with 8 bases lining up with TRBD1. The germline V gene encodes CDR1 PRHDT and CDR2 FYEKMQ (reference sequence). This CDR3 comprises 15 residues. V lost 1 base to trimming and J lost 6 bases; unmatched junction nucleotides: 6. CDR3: CASSLVRGQVDTQYF. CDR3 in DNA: TGTGCCAGCAGCTTAGTCAGGGGGCAGGTCGATACGCAGTATTTT.

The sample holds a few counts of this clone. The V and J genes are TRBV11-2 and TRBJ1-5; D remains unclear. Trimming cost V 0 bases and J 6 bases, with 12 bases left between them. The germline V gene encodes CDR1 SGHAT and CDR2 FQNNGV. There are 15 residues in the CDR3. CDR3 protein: CASSLDLSGSQPQHF. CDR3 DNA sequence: TGTGCCAGCAGCTTAGATCTTTCGGGTAGTCAGCCCCAGCATTTT. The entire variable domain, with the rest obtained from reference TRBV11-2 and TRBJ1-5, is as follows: EAGVAQSPRYKIIEKRQSVAFWCNPISGHATLYWYQQILGQGPKLLIQFQNNGVVDDSQLPKDRFSAERLKGVDSTLKIQPAKLEDSAVYLCASSLDLSGSQPQHFGDGTRLSIL.

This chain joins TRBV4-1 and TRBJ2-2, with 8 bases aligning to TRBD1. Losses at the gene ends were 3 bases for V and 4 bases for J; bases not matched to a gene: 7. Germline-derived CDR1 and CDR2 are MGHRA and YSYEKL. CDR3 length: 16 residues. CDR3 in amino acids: CASSQRQGMGTGELFF. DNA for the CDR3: TGCGCCAGCAGCCAGCGACAGGGGATGGGCACCGGGGAGCTGTTTTTT.

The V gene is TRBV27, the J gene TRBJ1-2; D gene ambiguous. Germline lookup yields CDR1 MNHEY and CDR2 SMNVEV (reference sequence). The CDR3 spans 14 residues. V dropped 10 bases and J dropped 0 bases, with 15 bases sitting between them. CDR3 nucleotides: TGTGCCACCGCCCCGGACGGGGCTAACTATGGCTACACCTTC. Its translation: CATAPDGANYGYTF.

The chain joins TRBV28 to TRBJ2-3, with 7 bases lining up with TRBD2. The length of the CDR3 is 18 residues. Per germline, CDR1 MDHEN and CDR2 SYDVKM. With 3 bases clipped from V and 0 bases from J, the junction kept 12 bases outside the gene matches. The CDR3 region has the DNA TGTGCCAGCAGTTTTACTACCTCCAGCGGGACGAGCACAGATACGCAGTATTTT. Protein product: CASSFTTSSGTSTDTQYF.

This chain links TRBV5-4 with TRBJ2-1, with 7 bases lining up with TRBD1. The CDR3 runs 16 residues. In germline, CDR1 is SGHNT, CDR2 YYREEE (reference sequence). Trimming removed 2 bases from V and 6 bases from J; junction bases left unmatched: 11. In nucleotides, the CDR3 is TGTGCCAGCAGCTTATTGACAGGGAGTGAGATCAATGAGCAGTTCTTC. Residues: CASSLLTGSEINEQFF.

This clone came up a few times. CDR3 DNA: TGTGCCAGCAGTTCAGGGAACACTGAAGCTTTCTTT. Translation gives CASSSGNTEAFF. The chain joins TRBV12-3 or TRBV12-4 to TRBJ1-1; D is undetermined. V was clipped by 4 bases and J by 1 base, with 4 bases between them. The CDR3 extends over 12 amino acids.

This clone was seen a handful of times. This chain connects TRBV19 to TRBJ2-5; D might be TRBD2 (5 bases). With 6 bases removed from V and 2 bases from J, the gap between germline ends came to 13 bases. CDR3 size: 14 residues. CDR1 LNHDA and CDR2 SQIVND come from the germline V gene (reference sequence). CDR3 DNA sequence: TGTGCCAGTAGCCCGAGGGCAGGACAAGAGACCCAGTACTTC. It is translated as CASSPRAGQETQYF.

CDR3 DNA sequence: TGTGCCAGCAGCTCTCGGGGGGCCTTGAGCAATGAGCAGTTCTTC. Translating gives CASSSRGALSNEQFF. This chain connects TRBV7-9 to TRBJ2-1; tentative D call: TRBD2 (7 bases). Trimming stripped 4 bases from V and 6 bases from J, with 16 bases between. In germline, CDR1 is SEHNR, CDR2 FQNEAQ (reference sequence). The CDR3 has 15 amino acids.

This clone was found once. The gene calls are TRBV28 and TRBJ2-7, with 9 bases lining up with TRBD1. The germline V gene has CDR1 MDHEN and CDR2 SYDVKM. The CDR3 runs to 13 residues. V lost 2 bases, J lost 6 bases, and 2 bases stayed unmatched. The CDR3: CASSLTDRGEQYF. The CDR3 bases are TGTGCCAGCAGTTTAACGGACAGGGGCGAGCAGTACTTC.

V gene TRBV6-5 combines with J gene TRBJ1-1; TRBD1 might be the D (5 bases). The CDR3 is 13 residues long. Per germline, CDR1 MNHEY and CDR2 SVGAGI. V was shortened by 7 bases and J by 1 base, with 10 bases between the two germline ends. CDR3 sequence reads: CASTGRGNTEAFF. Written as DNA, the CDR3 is TGTGCCAGCACAGGGAGGGGGAACACTGAAGCTTTCTTT.

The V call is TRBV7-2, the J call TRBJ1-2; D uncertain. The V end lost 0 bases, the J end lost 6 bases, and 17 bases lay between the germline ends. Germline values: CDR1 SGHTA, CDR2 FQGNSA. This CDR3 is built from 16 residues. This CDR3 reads CASSLAQVTRWDGYTF. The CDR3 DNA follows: TGTGCCAGCAGCTTAGCGCAGGTTACCAGATGGGATGGCTACACCTTC.

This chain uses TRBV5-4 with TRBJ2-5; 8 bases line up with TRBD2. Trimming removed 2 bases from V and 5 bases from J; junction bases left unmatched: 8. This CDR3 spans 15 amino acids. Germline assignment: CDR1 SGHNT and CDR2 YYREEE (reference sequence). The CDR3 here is CASSLPGGRTETQYF. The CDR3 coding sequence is TGTGCCAGCAGCTTACCGGGGGGGCGTACTGAGACCCAGTACTTC. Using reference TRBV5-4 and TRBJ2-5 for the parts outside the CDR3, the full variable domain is ETGVTQSPTHLIKTRGQQVTLRCSSQSGHNTVSWYQQALGQGPQFIFQYYREEENGRGNFPPRFSGLQFPNYSSELNVNALELDDSALYLCASSLPGGRTETQYFGPGTRLLVL.